The 9 T cell receptor beta chains presented below share a single source sample, sequenced in a study of cytomegalovirus exposure and HLA in healthy donors (dated by TCRdb to the late 2010s). The method was the immunoSEQ multiplex PCR assay. A mixture of 60 forward primers for TCR Vbeta segments and 13 reverse primers for TCR Jbeta segments was used in the multiplex PCR. The table was pulled from immuneACCESS by TCRdb, which kept in-frame rearrangements only. Such tables lose some clones; where checked, under half of the loss comes from unresolved V genes, and the rest has no known cause. A total of around 140,000 clones appear in this sample, 70% to 90% of them only once. The ten largest make up about 0.51% of the sample. The sample comprised PBMCs. These receptor sequences come from a woman in her 40s in good health and CMV-seronegative.

CDR3 residues: CASSLRDYSYEQYF. The CDR3 region has the DNA TGTGCCAGCAGTTTGAGGGACTACTCCTACGAGCAGTACTTC. This chain connects TRBV28 to TRBJ2-7; 7 bases match TRBD2. The CDR3 sequence is 14 residues long. CDR1 and CDR2 from the germline V gene are MDHEN and SYDVKM. Trimming cost V 3 bases and J 0 bases; bases outside gene matches: 2. Looking up the rest from reference TRBV28 and TRBJ2-7 gives the full variable domain: DVKVTQSSRYLVKRTGEKVFLECVQDMDHENMFWYRQDPGLGLRLIYFSYDVKMKEKGDIPEGYSVSREKKERFSLILESASTNQTSMYLCASSLRDYSYEQYFGPGTRLTVT.

The V and J genes are TRBV5-4 and TRBJ2-7; tentative D call: TRBD1 (7 bases). CDR1 and CDR2 from the germline V gene are SGHNT and YYREEE (reference sequence). Trimming left V 4 bases short and J 2 bases short, with 19 bases between. This CDR3 contains 16 residues. CDR3 protein: CASSQGGTQGPYEQYF. CDR3 DNA sequence: TGTGCCAGCAGCCAGGGGGGCACCCAGGGGCCCTACGAGCAGTACTTC. Together with reference TRBV5-4 and TRBJ2-7, the CDR3 gives the full variable domain: ETGVTQSPTHLIKTRGQQVTLRCSSQSGHNTVSWYQQALGQGPQFIFQYYREEENGRGNFPPRFSGLQFPNYSSELNVNALELDDSALYLCASSQGGTQGPYEQYFGPGTRLTVT.

Here the CDR3 DNA reads TGTGCCAGCAGTTCAAACCTAGCGGGAGGGCCGCCCGAGCAGTTCTTC. It codes for CASSSNLAGGPPEQFF. The J gene is TRBJ2-1, the V gene TRBV11-3; 12 bases line up with TRBD2. The CDR3 extends over 16 amino acids. The ends lost 6 bases at V and 10 bases at J; junction bases unmatched: 13. Germline V lookup: CDR1 SGHNT, CDR2 YENEEA.

This clone was observed a handful of times. The chain has TRBV28 and TRBJ1-5, with D perhaps TRBD1 (5 bases). The CDR3 consists of 13 residues. CDR1 is MDHEN, CDR2 SYDVKM, per germline. V shed 5 bases and J shed 4 bases, with 9 bases lying between them. The CDR3 loop is CASSRGINQPQHF. The CDR3 coding sequence is TGTGCCAGCAGTCGGGGGATAAATCAGCCCCAGCATTTT.

This clone was picked up a small number of times. This chain links TRBV28 with TRBJ1-1; D is undetermined. V lost 7 bases and J 5 bases, leaving 8 bases between the germline ends. CDR1 MDHEN and CDR2 SYDVKM come from the germline V gene. The CDR3 extends over 11 amino acids. CDR3: CASTSGTEAFF. The CDR3 nucleotides are TGTGCCAGCACCAGTGGTACTGAAGCTTTCTTT.

V usage is TRBV5-6 and J usage is TRBJ1-6; 10 nucleotides match TRBD1. This CDR3 spans 15 amino acids. J gave up 10 bases and V 4 bases, and 8 bases lay outside the gene matches. CDR1 SGHDT and CDR2 YYEEEE come from the germline V gene. The CDR3, as DNA: TGTGCCAGCAGCAAGACAGGGGGCCGGGACTCACCCCTCCACTTT. It codes for CASSKTGGRDSPLHF.

J is TRBJ2-7 and V is TRBV18; a weak D match, TRBD1 (6 bases). The CDR3 is 13 amino acids. Germline CDR1 and CDR2: KGHSH and LQKENI. The germline V and J ends were trimmed by 3 bases and 4 bases, with 10 bases remaining between them. The chain's CDR3 is CASSPNRVYEQYF. The DNA for the CDR3 is TGTGCCAGCTCACCCAACAGGGTTTACGAGCAGTACTTC.

The V gene is TRBV5-8, the J gene TRBJ1-1; a possible D gene is TRBD1 (6 bases). The ends were cut back, 1 base at V and 1 base at J, with 17 bases in the middle. Per the germline V gene, CDR1 is SGHTS and CDR2 is YDEGEE. This CDR3 contains 17 residues. For the CDR3, the DNA is TGTGCCAGCAGCTTGCTACAGGGATTCTTGAGGAACACTGAAGCTTTCTTT. Translating gives CASSLLQGFLRNTEAFF.

This chain joins TRBV29-1 and TRBJ2-3; D not certain. Trimming took off 2 bases at V and 0 bases at J, with 6 bases between the two ends. The CDR3 is 13 amino acids. The germline V gene has CDR1 SQVTM and CDR2 ANQGSEA. CDR3: CSVESQSTDTQYF. Written as DNA, the CDR3 is TGCAGCGTTGAATCCCAGAGCACAGATACGCAGTATTTT.